The sequence of this T cell receptor beta chain was determined in a study of neurological immune-mediated disorders (dated by TCRdb to the late 2010s). Looking at the study overall: Peripheral blood TCR-beta repertoires from patients with HTLV-I-associated myelopathy (HAM/TSP), patients with multiple sclerosis, and healthy controls were compared in the study using UMI-based sequencing. Each longitudinal HAM/TSP and healthy donor was sampled at 3 time-points spaced at roughly 3-45 month intervals. Longitudinal samples, technical triplicates and paired sorted CD4+ and CD8+ T-cell subsets, alongside PBMC samples, were included among the 90 to 130 TCR-beta libraries. The cohort comprised 60 to 75 subjects: roughly 15 HAM/TSP patients, approximately 34 multiple sclerosis patients and around 20 healthy controls. Summary of the overall study and its limitations: Expanded clones from different subjects shared no identical CDR3 amino acid sequences, which suggests that TCR-beta repertoires were private in all groups. The highest TCR clonal expansion was observed in HAM/TSP patients, whereas the lowest was observed in MS patients, even when compared with healthy controls.

There are many counts of this clonotype. Its antigen is currently not known. No much larger clone exists at a distance of one base, and base qualities are not known. cDNA was synthesized by template-switch 5'RACE using a primer with a 10-nucleotide random unique molecular identifier that tagged each TCR transcript. Every sequencing run yielded over 180 million TCR-beta sequences covering 15-18 subjects. Total RNA was extracted with the RNeasy kit. The KAPA Real-time Library Amplification kit was used to amplify TCR-beta VDJ regions with primers targeting the TCR constant region and the 5'RACE anchor. A first PCR added sample indexes and Illumina adaptors, after which a second PCR increased the library yield. The roughly 650 bp TCR product was size-selected on a 2% E-gel SizeSelection system after Ampure bead purification. Before pooling, libraries had their quality checked on a Bioanalyzer, their concentration measured with Qubit, and their quantity determined with the Kapa Library Quantification kit. An Illumina HiSeq 2500 was used to sequence the libraries paired-end at 2 x 150 bp. To increase sequence diversity, about 24-32% phiX was spiked into each library pool. The paper's processing steps were these. Quality-filtered reads were processed with the UMI-based MiGEC pipeline, and over 90% of raw TCR sequences were removed by the MiGEC pipeline during error correction. VDJ genes were aligned to IMGT germline references, and each clonotype was defined by a unique CDR3 amino acid sequence together with V-J genes. Clonal expansion, Shannon diversity and CDR3 relatedness (CalcPairwiseDistances, ClusterSamples) were evaluated with VDJtools, and phylogenetic trees were built with CLCbio workbench. Expanded clones were defined as having at least 8 unique UMIs, based on coefficient-of-variation modelling across technical triplicates. TCRdb applied fastp at Q25 and MiXCR to the public reads, then kept only in-frame beta chains. When rows share a CDR3 protein, they turn into one entry using the most common DNA and genes. None of the V and J calls come from the authors' own analysis; TCRdb made them. The table for this sample lists more than 40,000 distinct CDR3 sequences; 12% of them were counted only once. The top ten constitute roughly 10% of the sample.

CDR1 LGHDT and CDR2 YNNKEL are derived from the germline V gene (reference sequence). Trimming leaves V shorter by 3 bases and J shorter by 4 bases, with the junction holding 6 bases beyond the gene matches. From cysteine to phenylalanine, the CDR3 is 14 amino acids long. Just the 42-base CDR3 DNA is kept, in frame starting at base 1. The sample's time point, from its label and the paper: longitudinal time-point 3. For unsorted PBMC libraries, 2 million PBMCs were used after storage in RNAlater at -80 degrees C until RNA extraction. Peripheral blood was subjected to Ficoll-Hypaque density gradient centrifugation to isolate PBMCs, which were then cryopreserved in liquid nitrogen.

The chain employs TRBV3-1 and TRBJ2-7; 7 central bases correspond to TRBD1. Sequencing was done on a sample of PBMCs. The sequence was obtained from a male donor with HTLV-1-associated myelopathy (HAM/TSP). The DNA sequence follows: TGTGCCAGCAGCCAGCTCCGGGACAGATACGAGCAGTACTTC. Translated, it reads CASSQLRDRYEQYF.